This T cell receptor beta chain was recovered during a study of blood T cells in healthy people across ages (dated by TCRdb to the mid-2010s). The study in broad terms: In model experiments, template switching captured about one uniquely barcoded TCR beta cDNA molecule for every two T cells. To track age-related changes in TCR beta repertoire diversity, the study relied on deep sequencing normalized with unique cDNA molecular identifiers. For two donors (one aged 18 to 29 and one aged 80 or older), the study analyzed two additional independent replicas of 1 million unique cDNA reads from the same blood draw. The donors were split into four age groups: young (average about 16 years), middle-aged (about 40), aged (62) and long-lived (approximately 80). To avoid experimental bias, donors of different ages were spread randomly across the sequencing lanes. Results and caveats for the whole study, not just this receptor: A strong correlation was found between observed TCR beta diversity and the percentage of naive T cells measured by flow cytometry. Conclusive comparison of naive and antigen-experienced compartments was prevented by the profiling of bulk unsorted PBMCs. Observed TCR beta diversity per million T cells fell roughly linearly with age, and a significant reduction was already apparent by age approximately 41. Compared with the aged group, the long-lived group had more naive CD4+ T cells, fewer expanded clones and increased TCR diversity, suggesting age selection. Total diversity estimates from one million sequenced T cells were considered lower bounds and underestimates. Because the CMV infection status of the donors was unknown, age-related changes in expanded clonotypes may potentially have been confounded.

The library was generated by 5' RACE. The instrument was an Illumina HiSeq 2500. The second PCR ran for roughly 7 to 12 cycles and used a J-beta primer mix along with a sample-barcoded 5' primer. A unique molecular identifier was introduced onto each TCR beta cDNA molecule by a template-switch 5' adaptor carrying 12 random nucleotides. At least 3 million CDR3-containing paired-end reads were obtained from each sample. All of the RNA was converted into first-strand cDNA using the Mint cDNA synthesis kit, with a TRBC-specific oligonucleotide serving as the primer. Following uracil-DNA glycosylase treatment, all cDNA underwent a first 18-cycle PCR with the universal primers M1SS and BC2_uni_R. The published analysis was carried out like this. For normalization, 1 million high-quality reads were randomly selected from each sample, with every read carrying a distinct molecular identifier. Instead of being binned into consensus sequences, reads with shared molecular identifiers were discarded. MiTCR, run with a Q25 quality threshold and the strictest error-elimination algorithm, handled CDR3 identification, clonotype clustering and error correction. A nonparametric unseen species model with Euler transformation was used to estimate lower-bound total TCR beta diversity. The public reads were reprocessed in TCRdb via fastp at Q25 and MiXCR, keeping in-frame beta chains. Each entry merges the rows of one CDR3 protein and shows their most common DNA and genes. The V and J calls, along with clone size, are taken from TCRdb and not from the paper's own processing. The sample data list over 1.5 million distinct CDR3 sequences, and around half of these were observed just once. 2% to 2.5% of the sample rests with the top ten.

To note about this clonotype: Its specific antigen is unknown. This CDR3 fails to terminate in the conserved phenylalanine or tryptophan, so it likely reflects a read error.

Systemically healthy Caucasian individuals from Russia, about 38 in total and aged roughly 6 to 95 years, were included as donors. Each donor gave around 9 milliliters of peripheral blood, collected into EDTA-treated Vacutainer tubes. PBMCs were isolated by Ficoll-Paque density-gradient centrifugation, with at least 6 million obtained per sample. Trizol reagent was used to extract total RNA from PBMCs, with at least 5 micrograms per sample. Naive CD45RAhigh/CD27high T cell percentages were measured by flow cytometry on a PBMC aliquot from every donor. Via the germline V gene, CDR1 is SGHRS and CDR2 YFSETQ. Cut back by 0 bases and 0 bases, the V and J ends lie 8 bases apart. The CDR3 length equals 15 residues, ends included. Only the CDR3 part of the read is kept: 45 bases, read in frame from the first base.

The V gene is TRBV5-1 and the J gene is TRBJ2-3, with the identity of the D gene unclear. What was sequenced was blood. The source of this sequence is a woman aged 40 to 55 in good health. The nucleotide sequence is TGCGCCAGCAGCTTGGGCCCGACTAGCACAGATACGCAGTATTTA. Translation gives CASSLGPTSTDTQYL.